This is a list of T cell receptor beta chains from one sample in a study of OX40 agonist ivuxolimab in advanced cancers. The method was immunoSEQ multiplex PCR; TCRdb's version includes in-frame clones alone and lacks a portion of them. This sample yields roughly 100,000 clones, of which approximately 85% are seen a single time; 3% to 4.5% belongs to the top ten. This specimen consisted of CD4+ or CD8+ T cells sorted from blood, obtained in a trial of the OX40 agonist ivuxolimab. These receptor sequences come from an adult with an advanced solid tumor such as melanoma, head and neck, liver or kidney cancer. CDR3s include the opening cysteine and the closing phenylalanine or tryptophan. D genes are given only for firm matches. Rows may omit the clone size; those that give it use once, few, many or a size class.

clone_size: .; j_call: TRBJ1-4; v_call: TRBV4-3; d_call: .; cdr3_aa: CASSQEWQMGTNEKLFF; cdr3_nt: TGCGCCAGCAGCCAAGAATGGCAAATGGGGACTAATGAAAAACTGTTTTTT
clone_size: .; j_call: TRBJ2-1; v_call: TRBV9; d_call: TRBD2; cdr3_aa: CASSHRTSGRVAEQFF; cdr3_nt: TGTGCCAGCAGCCATAGGACTAGCGGGAGGGTCGCTGAGCAGTTCTTC
clone_size: medium-sized; j_call: TRBJ2-2; v_call: TRBV7-9; d_call: .; cdr3_aa: CASSFWSRADTGELFF; cdr3_nt: TGTGCCAGCAGCTTTTGGAGCAGGGCGGACACCGGGGAGCTGTTTTTT
clone_size: .; j_call: TRBJ2-2; v_call: TRBV11-1; d_call: .; cdr3_aa: CASSFQGAIAGELFF; cdr3_nt: TGTGCCAGCAGCTTCCAGGGCGCAATAGCCGGGGAGCTGTTTTTT
clone_size: .; j_call: TRBJ2-7; v_call: TRBV5-4; d_call: TRBD1; cdr3_aa: CASSLDRAPIYEQYF; cdr3_nt: TGTGCCAGCAGCTTAGACAGGGCCCCGATCTACGAGCAGTACTTC
clone_size: .; j_call: TRBJ1-5; v_call: TRBV6-1; d_call: .; cdr3_aa: CASSVDGNSNQPQHF; cdr3_nt: TGTGCCAGCAGCGTAGACGGGAATAGCAATCAGCCCCAGCATTTT
clone_size: .; j_call: TRBJ2-1; v_call: TRBV28; d_call: TRBD2; cdr3_aa: CASSFPLLAGVPNEQFF; cdr3_nt: TGTGCCAGCAGTTTTCCCCTACTAGCGGGAGTACCCAATGAGCAGTTCTTC
clone_size: .; j_call: TRBJ2-1; v_call: TRBV11-3; d_call: .; cdr3_aa: CASSLVPTAAYNEQFF; cdr3_nt: TGTGCCAGCAGCTTAGTACCGACGGCGGCCTACAATGAGCAGTTCTTC
clone_size: .; j_call: TRBJ1-2; v_call: TRBV10-2; d_call: .; cdr3_aa: CASSIFAEPRSGGYTF; cdr3_nt: TGCGCCAGCAGTATATTCGCAGAACCCAGGTCGGGGGGCTACACCTTC
clone_size: .; j_call: TRBJ2-7; v_call: TRBV27; d_call: .; cdr3_aa: CASSMAASYEQYF; cdr3_nt: TGTGCCAGCAGTATGGCTGCTAGCTACGAGCAGTACTTC
clone_size: .; j_call: TRBJ2-3; v_call: TRBV11-3; d_call: TRBD2; cdr3_aa: CASSLSALGTSSSQDTQYF; cdr3_nt: TGTGCCAGCAGCTTAAGCGCGCTTGGGACTAGCTCCTCGCAGGATACGCAGTATTTT
clone_size: .; j_call: TRBJ1-3; v_call: TRBV4-1; d_call: TRBD1; cdr3_aa: CASSPGQGTGNTIYF; cdr3_nt: TGCGCCAGCAGCCCGGGACAGGGAACTGGAAACACCATATATTTT
clone_size: .; j_call: TRBJ2-6; v_call: TRBV10-3; d_call: .; cdr3_aa: CAISESRRSGANVLTF; cdr3_nt: TGTGCCATCAGTGAGTCAAGGCGCTCTGGGGCCAACGTCCTGACTTTC
clone_size: .; j_call: TRBJ2-7; v_call: TRBV2; d_call: TRBD1; cdr3_aa: CASNYRTGIYEQYF; cdr3_nt: TGTGCCAGCAATTACAGGACAGGGATCTACGAGCAGTACTTC
clone_size: .; j_call: TRBJ1-4; v_call: TRBV4-1; d_call: .; cdr3_aa: CASSQEGQGDEKLFF; cdr3_nt: TGCGCCAGCAGCCAAGAAGGCCAGGGAGATGAAAAACTGTTTTTT
clone_size: .; j_call: TRBJ1-6; v_call: TRBV4-3; d_call: TRBD1; cdr3_aa: CASSPYRGGGSPLHF; cdr3_nt: TGCGCCAGCAGCCCATACAGGGGGGGAGGTTCACCCCTCCACTTT
clone_size: .; j_call: TRBJ2-1; v_call: TRBV11-3; d_call: TRBD2; cdr3_aa: CASAVSGSSYNEQFF; cdr3_nt: TGTGCCAGCGCCGTCAGCGGGAGCTCCTACAATGAGCAGTTCTTC
clone_size: .; j_call: TRBJ2-1; v_call: TRBV7-9; d_call: .; cdr3_aa: CASSSNWNEQFF; cdr3_nt: TGTGCCAGCAGCTCCAACTGGAATGAGCAGTTCTTC
clone_size: .; j_call: TRBJ2-7; v_call: TRBV7-9; d_call: .; cdr3_aa: CASSAGQGRGAYEQYF; cdr3_nt: TGTGCCAGCAGCGCCGGTCAGGGTAGGGGGGCTTACGAGCAGTACTTC
clone_size: .; j_call: TRBJ1-5; v_call: TRBV6-5; d_call: TRBD1; cdr3_aa: CASSYTTGDDQPQHF; cdr3_nt: TGTGCCAGCAGTTACACGACAGGGGACGACCAGCCCCAGCATTTT
clone_size: once; j_call: TRBJ2-7; v_call: TRBV9; d_call: .; cdr3_aa: CASSVVGGVEQYF; cdr3_nt: TGTGCCAGCAGCGTAGTAGGAGGGGTCGAGCAGTACTTC
clone_size: .; j_call: TRBJ2-7; v_call: TRBV5-6; d_call: .; cdr3_aa: CASRARDGPGEQYF; cdr3_nt: TGTGCCAGCAGAGCCCGGGACGGGCCTGGGGAGCAGTACTTC
clone_size: .; j_call: TRBJ1-5; v_call: TRBV2; d_call: .; cdr3_aa: CASSKTDHSNQPQHF; cdr3_nt: TGTGCCAGCAGCAAGACAGACCATAGCAATCAGCCCCAGCATTTT
clone_size: .; j_call: TRBJ2-1; v_call: TRBV11-2; d_call: TRBD1; cdr3_aa: CASTGTGSRYNEQFF; cdr3_nt: TGTGCCAGCACCGGGACAGGATCTCGATACAATGAGCAGTTCTTC
clone_size: .; j_call: TRBJ1-2; v_call: TRBV13; d_call: TRBD1; cdr3_aa: CASSLTGTGGGGYTF; cdr3_nt: TGTGCCAGCAGCTTGACCGGGACAGGGGGAGGAGGCTACACCTTC
clone_size: .; j_call: TRBJ2-7; v_call: TRBV6-6; d_call: .; cdr3_aa: CASTLRNGYEQYF; cdr3_nt: TGTGCCAGCACCCTGAGGAATGGCTACGAGCAGTACTTC
clone_size: .; j_call: TRBJ2-7; v_call: TRBV7-9; d_call: .; cdr3_aa: CASSLVTPTDEQYF; cdr3_nt: TGTGCCAGCAGCCTAGTAACACCTACCGACGAGCAGTACTTC
clone_size: .; j_call: TRBJ2-7; v_call: TRBV20-1; d_call: .; cdr3_aa: CSASKAGQQHF; cdr3_nt: TGCAGTGCCTCTAAAGCGGGACAGCAGCACTTC
clone_size: .; j_call: TRBJ2-2; v_call: TRBV28; d_call: .; cdr3_aa: CASSLPDGELFF; cdr3_nt: TGTGCCAGCAGTCTCCCGGACGGGGAGCTGTTTTTT
clone_size: once; j_call: TRBJ1-1; v_call: TRBV15; d_call: .; cdr3_aa: CATSRGYGNTEAFF; cdr3_nt: TGTGCCACCAGCAGAGGGTACGGGAACACTGAAGCTTTCTTT
clone_size: .; j_call: TRBJ2-2; v_call: TRBV29-1; d_call: TRBD1; cdr3_aa: CSVEGTGYTGELFF; cdr3_nt: TGCAGCGTTGAGGGGACAGGGTACACCGGGGAGCTGTTTTTT
clone_size: .; j_call: TRBJ1-4; v_call: TRBV7-2; d_call: .; cdr3_aa: CASSKVGGAATNEKLFF; cdr3_nt: TGTGCCAGCTCTAAGGTCGGGGGCGCTGCAACTAATGAAAAACTGTTTTTT